The present T cell receptor (beta chain) was sequenced within a study of T cells after yellow fever vaccination. On the study more broadly: In the case of low-cell-number fractions, SMART-Seq v4 Ultra Low Input was used for preparation.

CDR3 length: 17 residues. Germline assignment: CDR1 KGHSH and CDR2 LQKENI. With 3 bases removed from V and 0 bases from J, the gap between germline ends came to 12 bases. The table lists this clonotype with a few counts. TCRdb redid the calling of the 5' RACE reads with MiXCR, one entry per CDR3 protein. The sample has just over 300,000 distinct CDR3 sequences, more than 3% seen once. This clonotype originated in a man younger than 35 who received the YFV17D yellow fever vaccine. Source: PBMCs, taken on the day of the yellow fever booster vaccination. This sequence joins TRBV18 and TRBJ1-6, with unresolved D. The CDR3 DNA is TGTGCCAGCTCACCGAGATCCTTGACCTCCTATAATTCACCCCTCCACTTT. It is translated as CASSPRSLTSYNSPLHF.